The clone carrying this TCR beta chain was recorded a few times. All of the isolated RNA was reverse transcribed, so expressed TCRB transcripts were sequenced. Using immunoSEQ multiplex PCR, the repertoire was profiled, and TCRdb retains in-frame clones only, with some absent. The top ten clones hold 0.02% to 0.025% of a sample with 900,000 or so clones, 15% to 20% of them seen once. This sample stems from a study of beta chain features in type 1 diabetes. This CDR3 contains 15 residues. V shed 1 base and J 6 bases; nucleotides not matched to a gene: 2. Germline lookup yields CDR1 LGHNA and CDR2 YNFKEQ.

Sequenced: naive CD4+ T cells from blood. The gene calls are TRBV4-2 and TRBJ2-1; 11 bases map to TRBD2. The origin of this receptor is a woman aged 18-29 years in good health. The CDR3 bases are TGTGCCAGCAGCCAAGCCGGGACTAGCGGCAATGAGCAGTTCTTC. It translates to CASSQAGTSGNEQFF.